A single T cell receptor beta chain is shown here with its context. Source study methods: Using reference gene primer amplification, nucleated cell counts were estimated. Libraries were prepared by immunoSEQ multiplex PCR; TCRdb keeps only in-frame clonotypes and omits some of them. V and J calls and clone size follow that table, whereas D and trimming were derived from the DNA. The sample holds approximately 280,000 clones, 86% seen once. V lost 5 bases and J 5 bases, leaving 15 bases between the germline ends. CDR3 size: 13 residues. Germline V gene sequence: CDR1 GTSNPN, CDR2 SVGIG (reference sequence). This sample is drawn from a study of blood T cell repertoires in COVID-19. Study in general: COVID-19 samples collected from the United States, Italy and Spain covered acute and convalescent phases.

This sequence joins TRBV30 and TRBJ1-2; D ambiguous. This TCR was sampled from a young woman who had recovered from COVID-19. The sequenced sample was peripheral blood. DNA of the CDR3: TGTGCCTGGGGTCAGGACCGGGATTATGGCTACACCTTC. Protein: CAWGQDRDYGYTF.